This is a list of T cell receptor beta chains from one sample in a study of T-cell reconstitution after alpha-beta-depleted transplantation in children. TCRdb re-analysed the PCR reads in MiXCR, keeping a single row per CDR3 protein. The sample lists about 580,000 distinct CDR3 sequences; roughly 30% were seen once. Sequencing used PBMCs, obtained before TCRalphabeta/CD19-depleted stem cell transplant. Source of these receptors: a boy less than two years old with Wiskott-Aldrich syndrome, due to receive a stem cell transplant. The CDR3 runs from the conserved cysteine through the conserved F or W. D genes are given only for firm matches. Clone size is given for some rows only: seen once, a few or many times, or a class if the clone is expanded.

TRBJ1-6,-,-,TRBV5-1,CASSLEGGVGSPLHF,TGCGCCAGCAGCTTGGAGGGAGGGGTTGGATCACCCCTCCACTTT
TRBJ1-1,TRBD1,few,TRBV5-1,CASSLRTGESNTEAFF,TGCGCCAGCAGCCTTCGGACAGGGGAATCGAACACTGAAGCTTTCTTT
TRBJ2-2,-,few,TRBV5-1,CASSRDHTNTGELFF,TGCGCCAGCAGCAGGGACCATACGAACACCGGGGAGCTGTTTTTT
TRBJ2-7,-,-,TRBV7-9,CASSLGPGRRTHEQYF,TGTGCCAGCAGCTTAGGACCGGGGAGGCGTACCCACGAGCAGTACTTC
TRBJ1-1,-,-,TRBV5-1,CASSPTRGWNTEAFF,TGCGCCAGCAGCCCTACTCGAGGGTGGAACACTGAAGCTTTCTTT
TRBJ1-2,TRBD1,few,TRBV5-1,CASSSATGPYGYTF,TGCGCCAGCAGCTCCGCGACAGGGCCGTATGGCTACACCTTC
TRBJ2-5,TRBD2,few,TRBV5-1,CASSFTSGSGETQYF,TGCGCCAGCAGCTTCACTAGCGGGAGTGGGGAGACCCAGTACTTC
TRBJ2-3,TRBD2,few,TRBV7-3,CASSPGTSADTQYF,TGTGCCAGCAGCCCCGGGACTAGCGCAGATACGCAGTATTTT
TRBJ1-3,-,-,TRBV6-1,CASSEASFVYGAPGNTIYF,TGTGCCAGCAGTGAAGCGTCCTTCGTTTATGGGGCCCCCGGAAACACCATATATTTT
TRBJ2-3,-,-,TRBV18,CASSPHAGFDTQYF,TGTGCCAGCTCACCCCATGCGGGTTTCGATACGCAGTATTTT
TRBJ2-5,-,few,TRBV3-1,CASSPPSGETQYF,TGTGCCAGCAGCCCCCCCAGTGGAGAGACCCAGTACTTC
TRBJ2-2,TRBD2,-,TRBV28,CASRVSGRQNTGELFF,TGTGCCAGCCGGGTTAGCGGGAGGCAGAACACCGGGGAGCTGTTTTTT
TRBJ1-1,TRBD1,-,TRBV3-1,CASSQTGERETEAFF,TGTGCCAGCAGCCAGACAGGGGAACGAGAGACTGAAGCTTTCTTT
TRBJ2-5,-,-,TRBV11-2,CASSLDRGGGLTQYF,TGTGCCAGCAGCTTAGATCGCGGAGGGGGCCTGACCCAGTACTTC
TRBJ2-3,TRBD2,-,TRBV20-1,CSALAGGPFDTQYF,TGCAGTGCCCTAGCGGGAGGGCCTTTTGATACGCAGTATTTT
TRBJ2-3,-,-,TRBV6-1,CASSLEATPSTDTQYF,TGTGCCAGCAGTCTCGAAGCCACCCCTAGCACAGATACGCAGTATTTT
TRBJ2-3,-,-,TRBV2,CASRSDTDTQYF,TGTGCCAGCAGATCGGACACAGATACGCAGTATTTT
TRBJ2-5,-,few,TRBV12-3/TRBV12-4,CASSFGPAQETQYF,TGTGCCAGCAGTTTTGGACCGGCCCAAGAGACCCAGTACTTC
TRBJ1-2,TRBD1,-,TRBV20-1,CSPGQGGYGYTF,TGCAGCCCGGGACAGGGGGGCTATGGCTACACCTTC
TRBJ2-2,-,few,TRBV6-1,CASSSSGGTNTGELFF,TGTGCCAGCAGCTCGTCTGGCGGAACGAACACCGGGGAGCTGTTTTTT